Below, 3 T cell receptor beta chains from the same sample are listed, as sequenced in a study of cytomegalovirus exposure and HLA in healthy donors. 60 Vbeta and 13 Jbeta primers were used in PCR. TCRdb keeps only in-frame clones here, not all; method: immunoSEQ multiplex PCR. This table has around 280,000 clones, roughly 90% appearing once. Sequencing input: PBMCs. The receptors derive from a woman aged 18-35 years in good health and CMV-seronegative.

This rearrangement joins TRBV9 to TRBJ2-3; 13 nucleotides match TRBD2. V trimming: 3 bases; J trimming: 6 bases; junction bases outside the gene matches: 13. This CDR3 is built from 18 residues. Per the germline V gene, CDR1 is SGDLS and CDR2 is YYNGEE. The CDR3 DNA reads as TGTGCCAGCAGCGAATATAAAGGGACTAGCGGGGCGTCTGATACGCAGTATTTT. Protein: CASSEYKGTSGASDTQYF.

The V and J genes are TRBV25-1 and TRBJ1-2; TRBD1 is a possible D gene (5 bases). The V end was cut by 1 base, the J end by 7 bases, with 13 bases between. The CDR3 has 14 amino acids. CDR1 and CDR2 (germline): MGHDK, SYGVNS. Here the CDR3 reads CASSEFGRVCGYTF. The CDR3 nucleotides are TGTGCCAGCAGTGAATTCGGCAGGGTGTGTGGCTACACCTTC.

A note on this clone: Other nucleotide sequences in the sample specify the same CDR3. Written as DNA, the CDR3 is TGTGCCAGCAGTGAAGACAGGGGTAGCAATCAGCCCCAGCATTTT. Protein sequence: CASSEDRGSNQPQHF. V is TRBV2 and J is TRBJ1-5; 7 bases are a match to TRBD1. Germline values: CDR1 SNHLY, CDR2 FYNNEI. The CDR3 sequence is 15 residues long. V lost 1 base, J lost 0 bases, and 0 bases stayed unmatched.